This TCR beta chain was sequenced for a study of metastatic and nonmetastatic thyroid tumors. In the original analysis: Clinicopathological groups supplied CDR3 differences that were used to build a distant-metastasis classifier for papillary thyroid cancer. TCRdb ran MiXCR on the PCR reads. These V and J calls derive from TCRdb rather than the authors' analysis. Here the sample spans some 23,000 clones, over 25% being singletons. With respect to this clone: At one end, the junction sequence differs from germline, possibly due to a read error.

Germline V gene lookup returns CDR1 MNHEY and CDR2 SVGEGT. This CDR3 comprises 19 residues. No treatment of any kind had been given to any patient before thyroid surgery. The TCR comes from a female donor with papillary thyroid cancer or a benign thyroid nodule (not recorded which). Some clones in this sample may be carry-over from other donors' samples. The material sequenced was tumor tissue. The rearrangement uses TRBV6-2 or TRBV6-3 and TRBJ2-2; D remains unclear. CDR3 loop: CASSYSLFRAPFVSGELFF. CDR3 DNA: TGTGCCAGCAGTTACTCTTTGTTTCGGGCCCCTTTCGTCTCCGGTGAGCTGTTTTTT.